This is a list of T cell receptor beta chains from one sample in a study of technical replicates of blood from a few donors. Assay: immunoSEQ multiplex PCR; the TCRdb copy retains only in-frame clones and omits some. The data show about 75,000 clones, around 97% seen once. Specimen: T cells isolated from PBMCs. Every receptor here comes from a human donor in good health. CDR3s leave out the opening cysteine and the closing phenylalanine or tryptophan.

j_call v_call cdr3_aa
TRBJ1-4 TRBV27 ASSRTDYNEKLF
TRBJ1-1 TRBV10-3 AISESKQGGTGEAF
TRBJ1-4 TRBV7-9 ASSRIRGQGLAANEKLF
TRBJ2-1 TRBV7-3 ASSAGLADYNEQF
TRBJ2-4 TRBV5-1 ASSSGGDDIQY
TRBJ2-2 TRBV29-1 SAGDSILPTNTGELF
TRBJ2-5 TRBV6-5 ASRLLAGWETQY
TRBJ1-1 TRBV19 ASTDQGSINTEAF
TRBJ2-4 TRBV4-2 ASSQDFPAKNIQY
TRBJ2-2 TRBV14 ASSQDTVYTGELF
TRBJ2-7 TRBV7-9 ASSLGSEALPYEQY
TRBJ2-1 TRBV6-1 ASSEGTPSGGYNEQF
TRBJ1-4 TRBV25-1 ASSAYRGTNEKLF
TRBJ2-6 TRBV29-1 SAPGGSGANVLT
TRBJ1-1 TRBV9 ASSAGGRAGPNTEAF
TRBJ2-7 TRBV5-6 ASSLDRYEQY
TRBJ2-1 TRBV7-8 ASSPLISEEDNEQF
TRBJ2-1 TRBV7-6 ASSRDSYNEQF
TRBJ2-1 TRBV28 ASNRSGREYNEQF
TRBJ2-7 TRBV11-2 ASSLALGEQY
TRBJ1-5 TRBV5-6 ASSYGTGINQPQH
TRBJ2-2 TRBV10-3 AISDPSGRASGELF
TRBJ1-2 TRBV29-1 SVNEGTEYGYT
TRBJ2-5 TRBV27 ASSPLTLSGGETQY
TRBJ1-5 TRBV2 ASSEISGGMQPQH
TRBJ2-3 TRBV5-4 ASSLLFQGTDTQY
TRBJ2-7 TRBV5-1 ASSLLQVQVSYEQY
TRBJ1-2 TRBV19 ASSRDRWFGYT
TRBJ2-3 TRBV29-1 SVGQGPDTQY
TRBJ1-5 TRBV5-1 ASSVEGQPQH
TRBJ2-3 TRBV7-9 ASSLGRVPDTQY
TRBJ2-5 TRBV2 ASSVTIRLAEQETQY
TRBJ2-3 TRBV10-3 AISTGREVENTQY
TRBJ2-5 TRBV5-8 ASSPQGWGGETQY
TRBJ2-2 TRBV2 ASSGQGGSGELF
TRBJ2-7 TRBV7-2 ASSSTSSKYEQY
TRBJ1-1 TRBV28 ASSYPTGGAATEAF
TRBJ1-2 TRBV29-1 SVEGVDGYT
TRBJ1-1 TRBV18 ASSLQGEGTEAF
TRBJ1-1 TRBV27 ASSLSRIVNTEAF
TRBJ2-7 TRBV5-8 ASSLGTHHYEQY
TRBJ2-5 TRBV5-6 ASSLVIQGRETQY
TRBJ1-2 TRBV28 AITQGAQRLGGYT
TRBJ2-1 TRBV6-4 ASSRTSGSYNEQF
TRBJ1-3 TRBV29-1 SVRDSGNTIY
TRBJ1-2 TRBV2 ASSEQGAYGYT
TRBJ1-1 TRBV6-5 ASRQGPGVAF
TRBJ2-1 TRBV5-1 ASSLGQVVYNEQF
TRBJ2-1 TRBV6-5 ASSYGTGELNEQF
TRBJ2-7 TRBV27 ASSLAAIANEQY
TRBJ1-1 TRBV7-3 ASSFMGRGNTEAF
TRBJ1-2 TRBV5-6 ASSRTGTDGYT
TRBJ1-2 TRBV9 ASSVGRETYGYT
TRBJ2-7 TRBV10-3 AISALALTGEQY
TRBJ1-3 TRBV7-2 ASSLWEDGNTIY